The clone carrying this T cell receptor beta chain was counted at least ten times. Antigen: not known. The sample is drawn from a study of T cells in Graves' hyperthyroidism and ophthalmopathy. Regions amplified from RNA transcripts were the TCR beta CDR3 regions. The HTBI primer set was used in a first-round RT-PCR of the TCR CDR3. A single record per CDR3 protein comes from TCRdb applying MiXCR to the multiplex PCR reads. The data show a few hundred thousand distinct CDR3 sequences, approximately 14% seen once. This CDR3 is 15 amino acids long. Germline CDR1 is KGHSH and CDR2 is LQKENI. V dropped 4 bases and J dropped 5; count of bases not matched to a gene: 5. Study-wide results and limits: Stable hyperthyroidism was told apart from ophthalmopathy by a model built on 13 V-J features. Model output signaled ophthalmopathy a median 6.5 months ahead of onset.

Diagnostic decisions used clinical symptoms, serum thyroxine and TRAb, thyroid ultrasound and orbital computed tomography. The sequenced sample was blood. This chain connects TRBV18 to TRBJ1-5; 10 bases agree with TRBD1. The sequence was obtained from a woman younger than 35 with Graves' hyperthyroidism. The CDR3 sequence is CASSRDRGYDQPQHF. The CDR3 nucleotides are TGTGCCAGCTCACGGGACAGGGGTTACGATCAGCCCCAGCATTTT.